The source of this TCR beta chain is a study of cytomegalovirus exposure and HLA in healthy donors. This CDR3 has 14 amino acids. The V end lost 4 bases, the J end lost 0 bases, and 7 bases lay between the germline ends. The V gene's germline CDR1 is GTSNPN and CDR2 SVGIG (reference sequence). The PCR made use of 60 Vbeta and 13 Jbeta primers. Libraries were prepared by immunoSEQ multiplex PCR; TCRdb keeps only in-frame clonotypes and omits some of them. The sample consists of about 150,000 clones, about 85% of them appearing once. The sample taken for sequencing was PBMCs. J is TRBJ1-6 and V is TRBV30; no clear D. The sequence derives from a male donor in good health and CMV-seropositive. The CDR3 DNA is TGTGCCTGGAAGCGGAGCTCCTATAATTCACCCCTCCACTTT. This translates into CAWKRSSYNSPLHF. Filled out from reference TRBV30 and TRBJ1-6, the complete variable domain reads SQTIHQWPATLVQPVGSPLSLECTVEGTSNPNLYWYRQAAGRGLQLLFYSVGIGQISSEVPQNLSASRPQDRQFILSSKKLLLSDSGFYLCAWKRSSYNSPLHFGNGTRLTVT.